This TCR beta chain emerged from a study of radiation and T cells in renal cell carcinoma. After removal of 5 bases from V and 7 bases from J, the junction contained 11 bases not matched to a gene. Germline loops: CDR1 MNHEY, CDR2 SVGAGI. This CDR3 is 14 amino acids long. Only in-frame clones appear in the TCRdb table, and some are missing; sequencing was by immunoSEQ multiplex PCR. The sample includes 14,000 to 15,000 clones, approximately 60% seen only once; the top ten take 17%. Treatment indicated: treatment-naive control, cytoreductive nephrectomy. Sequenced control tumors were from about a dozen males and several females, median age roughly 60.

The TCR sequence derives from a man aged 55 to 69 with renal cell carcinoma. This chain links TRBV6-5 with TRBJ2-7, with 7 nucleotides matching TRBD2. Sequenced material: tumor tissue, taken from a patient whose treatment was nephrectomy without radiotherapy. Here the CDR3 reads CASSPREDLREQYF. The CDR3 coding sequence is TGTGCCAGCAGTCCCCGGGAGGACCTTCGGGAGCAGTACTTC.